A selection of T cell receptor beta chains follows, all from one sample in a study of T cell responses to AZD1222 COVID-19 vaccine. Assay used: immunoSEQ multiplex PCR; TCRdb lists only in-frame clones, some missing. The table includes tens of thousands of clones, approximately 91% detected once. Here the sequenced sample was peripheral blood, taken on day 0 of AZD1222 vaccination. All receptors come from an adult in good health. The CDR3 runs from the conserved cysteine through the conserved F or W. A D gene is named only where the DNA matches it firmly. Part of the rows lack a size; the others show once, few, many or a class for expanded clones.

CDR3 length: 15; D gene: TRBD2; V gene: TRBV9; J gene: TRBJ2-7; clone size: .; CDR3 DNA: TGTGCCAGCAGCGTAGGCGCGGGGGTTGTCTACGAGCAGTACTTC; CDR3 protein: CASSVGAGVVYEQYF
CDR3 length: 15; D gene: .; V gene: TRBV9; J gene: TRBJ2-1; clone size: .; CDR3 DNA: TGTGCCAGCAGCGTGGCGGGACAGACTAACAATGAGCAGTTCTTC; CDR3 protein: CASSVAGQTNNEQFF
CDR3 length: 17; D gene: .; V gene: TRBV4-2; J gene: TRBJ2-5; clone size: .; CDR3 DNA: TGTGCCAGCAGCCAAGGTAGGACTTCACTCCTCCAAGAGACCCAGTACTTC; CDR3 protein: CASSQGRTSLLQETQYF
CDR3 length: 15; D gene: .; V gene: TRBV4-3; J gene: TRBJ1-4; clone size: .; CDR3 DNA: TGCGCCAGCAGTCCATCCTGGGCGGAGGATGAAAAACTGTTTTTT; CDR3 protein: CASSPSWAEDEKLFF
CDR3 length: 16; D gene: TRBD2; V gene: TRBV27; J gene: TRBJ2-5; clone size: .; CDR3 DNA: TGTGCCAGCAGTTTGACTAGCGGGGACGGTGCGGAGACCCAGTACTTC; CDR3 protein: CASSLTSGDGAETQYF
CDR3 length: 15; D gene: .; V gene: TRBV15; J gene: TRBJ2-1; clone size: .; CDR3 DNA: TGTGCCACCAGCAGAGGGGGGGCGGGGATAGTTGAGCAGTTCTTC; CDR3 protein: CATSRGGAGIVEQFF
CDR3 length: 14; D gene: TRBD1; V gene: TRBV6-1; J gene: TRBJ1-2; clone size: .; CDR3 DNA: TGTGCCAGCAGTGATTCGGGGACAGGGGATGGCTACACCTTC; CDR3 protein: CASSDSGTGDGYTF
CDR3 length: 15; D gene: .; V gene: TRBV18; J gene: TRBJ2-5; clone size: .; CDR3 DNA: TGTGCCAGCTCACCGGCCAGGGCTCTTCAAGAGACCCAGTACTTC; CDR3 protein: CASSPARALQETQYF
CDR3 length: 14; D gene: TRBD1; V gene: TRBV5-5; J gene: TRBJ1-2; clone size: once; CDR3 DNA: TGTGCCAGCAGATCCGGACAGGGTCAATATGGCTACACCTTC; CDR3 protein: CASRSGQGQYGYTF
CDR3 length: 15; D gene: .; V gene: TRBV28; J gene: TRBJ2-1; clone size: .; CDR3 DNA: TGTGCCATCCTGAGTGCCTCTAGCTCCTACAATGAGCAGTTCTTC; CDR3 protein: CAILSASSSYNEQFF
CDR3 length: 12; D gene: TRBD1; V gene: TRBV2; J gene: TRBJ1-2; clone size: .; CDR3 DNA: TGTGCCAGCAGCCGGGACAGGGATGGCTACACCTTC; CDR3 protein: CASSRDRDGYTF
CDR3 length: 14; D gene: .; V gene: TRBV10-3; J gene: TRBJ1-2; clone size: .; CDR3 DNA: TGTGCCATCAGCCCCCAGGTAGCTAACTATGGCTACACCTTC; CDR3 protein: CAISPQVANYGYTF
CDR3 length: 18; D gene: TRBD2; V gene: TRBV3-1/TRBV3-2; J gene: TRBJ2-2; clone size: .; CDR3 DNA: TGTGCCAGCAGCCAAGGCTTGGCGGGGGTCTCGAACACCGGGGAGCTGTTTTTT; CDR3 protein: CASSQGLAGVSNTGELFF
CDR3 length: 13; D gene: .; V gene: TRBV11-2; J gene: TRBJ1-2; clone size: .; CDR3 DNA: TGTGCCAGCAGCTTAGGCCAAGGGGATGGCTACACCTTC; CDR3 protein: CASSLGQGDGYTF
CDR3 length: 14; D gene: .; V gene: TRBV20-1; J gene: TRBJ2-7; clone size: .; CDR3 DNA: TGCAGTGCCAGTCGGACCGAAGGAGCTTACGAGCAGTACTTC; CDR3 protein: CSASRTEGAYEQYF
CDR3 length: 15; D gene: .; V gene: TRBV6-5; J gene: TRBJ1-5; clone size: once; CDR3 DNA: TGTGCCAGCTCCGGGAAGGGCGGGGGCAATCAGCCCCAGCATTTT; CDR3 protein: CASSGKGGGNQPQHF
CDR3 length: 15; D gene: .; V gene: TRBV6-2/TRBV6-3; J gene: TRBJ2-3; clone size: .; CDR3 DNA: TGTGCCAGCAGTTACGCGTACTCTAGCACAGATACGCAGTATTTT; CDR3 protein: CASSYAYSSTDTQYF
CDR3 length: 16; D gene: .; V gene: TRBV7-2; J gene: TRBJ2-5; clone size: once; CDR3 DNA: TGTGCCAGCAGCCTAGCAGGGGCGGGGAGGCAAGAGACCCAGTACTTC; CDR3 protein: CASSLAGAGRQETQYF
CDR3 length: 14; D gene: TRBD2; V gene: TRBV11-3; J gene: TRBJ2-2; clone size: .; CDR3 DNA: TGTGCCAGCAGCCCCCGGACTAGCGGGGGGGAGCTGTTTTTT; CDR3 protein: CASSPRTSGGELFF
CDR3 length: 14; D gene: TRBD1; V gene: TRBV18; J gene: TRBJ2-1; clone size: .; CDR3 DNA: TGTGCCAGCTCACCGCCCACAGGGGCCAATGAGCAGTTCTTC; CDR3 protein: CASSPPTGANEQFF
CDR3 length: 12; D gene: .; V gene: TRBV5-1; J gene: TRBJ2-3; clone size: .; CDR3 DNA: TGCGCCAGCAGCCTGCACACAGATACGCAGTATTTT; CDR3 protein: CASSLHTDTQYF
CDR3 length: 14; D gene: .; V gene: TRBV5-6; J gene: TRBJ1-5; clone size: .; CDR3 DNA: TGTGCCAGCAGCCGTCAGGGTTTAGGACAGCCCCAGCATTTT; CDR3 protein: CASSRQGLGQPQHF
CDR3 length: 15; D gene: .; V gene: TRBV5-4; J gene: TRBJ2-5; clone size: .; CDR3 DNA: TGTGCCAGCACTCCGGCGGAGGGGGGGCTTGAGACCCAGTACTTC; CDR3 protein: CASTPAEGGLETQYF
CDR3 length: 15; D gene: .; V gene: TRBV7-9; J gene: TRBJ1-1; clone size: .; CDR3 DNA: TGTGCCAGCAGCCTGGATGCCAGCGTGAACACTGAAGCTTTCTTT; CDR3 protein: CASSLDASVNTEAFF
CDR3 length: 17; D gene: TRBD1; V gene: TRBV28; J gene: TRBJ1-1; clone size: .; CDR3 DNA: TGTGCCAGCAGTTCTCCGGGACAGGGACAGTTGGGGGTTGGGGCTTTCTTT; CDR3 protein: CASSSPGQGQLGVGAFF
CDR3 length: 15; D gene: .; V gene: TRBV7-2; J gene: TRBJ2-3; clone size: .; CDR3 DNA: TGTGCCAGCAGCTTAACGGTCGGGGCGAGGGATACGCAGTATTTT; CDR3 protein: CASSLTVGARDTQYF
CDR3 length: 14; D gene: TRBD1; V gene: TRBV4-3; J gene: TRBJ1-1; clone size: .; CDR3 DNA: TGCGCCAGCAGTGACAACAGGGGGCGGACTGAAGCTTTCTTT; CDR3 protein: CASSDNRGRTEAFF
CDR3 length: 15; D gene: TRBD1; V gene: TRBV7-2; J gene: TRBJ1-2; clone size: .; CDR3 DNA: TGTGCCAGCAGCTTAGGGGGACAGGGTGGCGGTGGCTACACCTTC; CDR3 protein: CASSLGGQGGGGYTF
CDR3 length: 14; D gene: TRBD1; V gene: TRBV7-2; J gene: TRBJ1-2; clone size: .; CDR3 DNA: TGTGCCAGCAGCTCGGACAGGGGTAATTATGGCTACACCTTC; CDR3 protein: CASSSDRGNYGYTF
CDR3 length: 16; D gene: .; V gene: TRBV6-1; J gene: TRBJ1-5; clone size: .; CDR3 DNA: TGTGCCAGCAGTGAAGGCTGGGCAGGTAGCAATCAGCCCCAGCATTTT; CDR3 protein: CASSEGWAGSNQPQHF
CDR3 length: 14; D gene: TRBD2; V gene: TRBV18; J gene: TRBJ2-1; clone size: .; CDR3 DNA: TGTGCCAGCTCACCACCGAACCCTAGCGGGGGACTGTTCTTC; CDR3 protein: CASSPPNPSGGLFF
CDR3 length: 12; D gene: .; V gene: TRBV6-2/TRBV6-3; J gene: TRBJ2-7; clone size: .; CDR3 DNA: TGTGCCAGCAGCAGGGGAGCCTACGAGCAGTACTTC; CDR3 protein: CASSRGAYEQYF
CDR3 length: 14; D gene: .; V gene: TRBV5-8; J gene: TRBJ2-5; clone size: .; CDR3 DNA: TGTGCCAGCAGCTTGGAGAGGACAGAAGAGACCCAGTACTTC; CDR3 protein: CASSLERTEETQYF
CDR3 length: 12; D gene: .; V gene: TRBV10-3; J gene: TRBJ2-7; clone size: .; CDR3 DNA: TGTGCCATCAGTGCGTCAGGGTACGAGCAGTACTTC; CDR3 protein: CAISASGYEQYF
CDR3 length: 12; D gene: .; V gene: TRBV3-1/TRBV3-2; J gene: TRBJ2-1; clone size: .; CDR3 DNA: TGTGCCAGCAGCCAAGAGAGGAATGAGCAGTTCTTC; CDR3 protein: CASSQERNEQFF
CDR3 length: 13; D gene: .; V gene: TRBV19; J gene: TRBJ1-1; clone size: .; CDR3 DNA: TGTGCCAGTAGTAAATTCGGTGAGACTGAAGCTTTCTTT; CDR3 protein: CASSKFGETEAFF
CDR3 length: 15; D gene: .; V gene: TRBV3-1/TRBV3-2; J gene: TRBJ2-7; clone size: .; CDR3 DNA: TGTGCCAGCAGCCAAGATGGGGGCGACTCCTACGAGCAGTACTTC; CDR3 protein: CASSQDGGDSYEQYF
CDR3 length: 15; D gene: TRBD1; V gene: TRBV6-5; J gene: TRBJ1-1; clone size: .; CDR3 DNA: TGTGCCAGCAGGAGGGACAGGGTGGGGAACACTGAAGCTTTCTTT; CDR3 protein: CASRRDRVGNTEAFF
CDR3 length: 14; D gene: .; V gene: TRBV5-1; J gene: TRBJ2-2; clone size: .; CDR3 DNA: TGCGCCAGCCAGGGGTCAACGAACACCGGGGAGCTGTTTTTT; CDR3 protein: CASQGSTNTGELFF
CDR3 length: 15; D gene: .; V gene: TRBV18; J gene: TRBJ2-1; clone size: .; CDR3 DNA: TGTGCCAGCTCACCGGTTGCGAGCTCCTACAATGAGCAGTTCTTC; CDR3 protein: CASSPVASSYNEQFF
CDR3 length: 16; D gene: TRBD2; V gene: TRBV11-1; J gene: TRBJ2-1; clone size: .; CDR3 DNA: TGTGCCAGCAGCCCTTGGACTAGCGGGGGGGTGGATGAGCAGTTCTTC; CDR3 protein: CASSPWTSGGVDEQFF
CDR3 length: 18; D gene: TRBD1; V gene: TRBV12-5; J gene: TRBJ2-1; clone size: .; CDR3 DNA: TGTGCTAGTGGCCGATATACAGGGGTCCGTATCTCCTACAATGAGCAGTTCTTC; CDR3 protein: CASGRYTGVRISYNEQFF
CDR3 length: 13; D gene: .; V gene: TRBV3-1/TRBV3-2; J gene: TRBJ1-3; clone size: .; CDR3 DNA: TGTGCCAGCAGCCAAGTCAGTCCGGACACCATATATTTT; CDR3 protein: CASSQVSPDTIYF
CDR3 length: 14; D gene: .; V gene: TRBV23-1; J gene: TRBJ1-1; clone size: few; CDR3 DNA: TGCGCCAGCAGTCATTACAACAGGGCCCGGGAAGCTTTCTTT; CDR3 protein: CASSHYNRAREAFF
CDR3 length: 15; D gene: TRBD1; V gene: TRBV7-9; J gene: TRBJ2-7; clone size: .; CDR3 DNA: TGTGCCAGCAGCCCAGGGGGCCCCAGCTCCTACGAGCAGTACTTC; CDR3 protein: CASSPGGPSSYEQYF
CDR3 length: 15; D gene: .; V gene: TRBV11-2; J gene: TRBJ2-5; clone size: .; CDR3 DNA: TGTGCCAGCAGCTCCCCTACCGCACAGGTAGAGACCCAGTACTTC; CDR3 protein: CASSSPTAQVETQYF
CDR3 length: 14; D gene: .; V gene: TRBV19; J gene: TRBJ2-2; clone size: .; CDR3 DNA: TGTGCCAGTAGTACAGGGGACACCACCGGGGAGCTGTTTTTT; CDR3 protein: CASSTGDTTGELFF
CDR3 length: 12; D gene: .; V gene: TRBV27; J gene: TRBJ2-7; clone size: .; CDR3 DNA: TGTGCCAGCAGTCCCTCCTCGGACGAGCAGTACTTC; CDR3 protein: CASSPSSDEQYF
CDR3 length: 17; D gene: TRBD1; V gene: TRBV6-2/TRBV6-3; J gene: TRBJ1-1; clone size: .; CDR3 DNA: TGTGCCAGCAGTCTTACAGGGGGCCGCATGGTTCTCACTGAAGCTTTCTTT; CDR3 protein: CASSLTGGRMVLTEAFF
CDR3 length: 14; D gene: .; V gene: TRBV7-2; J gene: TRBJ1-1; clone size: once; CDR3 DNA: TGTGCCAGCAGCCAGAATGGGGTGAACACTGAAGCTTTCTTT; CDR3 protein: CASSQNGVNTEAFF
CDR3 length: 18; D gene: .; V gene: TRBV11-2; J gene: TRBJ1-6; clone size: .; CDR3 DNA: TGTGCCAGCAGCTTAGATCGGACAGAGAGCTCCTATAATTCACCCCTCCACTTT; CDR3 protein: CASSLDRTESSYNSPLHF
CDR3 length: 14; D gene: .; V gene: TRBV11-3; J gene: TRBJ1-1; clone size: .; CDR3 DNA: TGTGCCAGCAGCCCCAGTGGCGGGAACACTGAAGCTTTCTTT; CDR3 protein: CASSPSGGNTEAFF
CDR3 length: 15; D gene: TRBD1; V gene: TRBV4-3; J gene: TRBJ1-3; clone size: .; CDR3 DNA: TGCGCCAGCAGCCAAGGACAGGGGGCCAGCGACACCATATATTTT; CDR3 protein: CASSQGQGASDTIYF